Listed here are 20 T cell receptor beta chains from one sample, sequenced in a study of cytomegalovirus exposure and HLA in healthy donors. PCR used 60 Vbeta primers and 13 Jbeta primers. The method was immunoSEQ multiplex PCR; TCRdb's version includes in-frame clones alone and lacks a portion of them. The data show 100,000 to 150,000 clones, about 80% seen once. Specimen: PBMCs. The receptors were gathered from a woman aged 45-65 years in good health and CMV-seropositive.

This sequence joins TRBV6-1 and TRBJ1-1, with 9 bases identical to TRBD1. J was trimmed by 4 bases and V by 7 bases; bases with no gene match: 4. The CDR3 sequence is 13 residues long. Germline V gives CDR1 MNHNS, CDR2 SASEGT. The CDR3 DNA reads as TGTGCCAGCACCGGACAGGGGAGCACTGAAGCTTTCTTT. Its translation: CASTGQGSTEAFF.

The chain is built from TRBV7-6 and TRBJ1-1; TRBD1 aligns across 8 bases. The germline V gene has CDR1 SGHVS and CDR2 FNYEAQ. With V trimmed by 5 bases and J by 4 bases, 6 bases remained unmatched. The CDR3 sequence is 14 residues long. The chain's CDR3 is CASSPDRGGTEAFF. CDR3 coding DNA: TGTGCCAGCAGCCCTGACAGGGGAGGCACTGAAGCTTTCTTT. Looking up the rest from reference TRBV7-6 and TRBJ1-1 gives the full variable domain: GAGVSQSPRYKVTKRGQDVALRCDPISGHVSLYWYRQALGQGPEFLTYFNYEAQQDKSGLPNDRFSAERPEGSISTLTIQRTEQRDSAMYRCASSPDRGGTEAFFGQGTRLTVV.

The chain carries TRBV9 and TRBJ1-6, with D perhaps matching TRBD1 (5 bases). The V gene's germline CDR1 is SGDLS and CDR2 YYNGEE. V gave up 1 base and J gave up 9 bases, with 11 bases separating them. The CDR3 is 14 amino acids. The CDR3 sequence is CASSVQDIASPLHF. In nucleotides, the CDR3 is TGTGCCAGCAGCGTACAGGACATCGCTTCACCCCTCCACTTT.

This clone has more than one count but fewer than ten. This chain links TRBV5-6 with TRBJ1-1; D remains ambiguous. Trimming cost V 4 bases and J 7 bases, with 8 bases left between them. The germline V gene encodes CDR1 SGHDT and CDR2 YYEEEE. This CDR3 contains 11 residues. The CDR3 DNA is TGTGCCAGCAGCCTCCGCGGTGAAGCTTTCTTT. Translated, it gives CASSLRGEAFF. The complete variable domain, with remaining parts taken from reference TRBV5-6 and TRBJ1-1, reads DAGVTQSPTHLIKTRGQQVTLRCSPKSGHDTVSWYQQALGQGPQFIFQYYEEEERQRGNFPDRFSGHQFPNYSSELNVNALLLGDSALYLCASSLRGEAFFGQGTRLTVV.

This chain links TRBV19 with TRBJ2-1; TRBD2 might be the D (5 bases). Germline V gene lookup returns CDR1 LNHDA and CDR2 SQIVND (reference sequence). The CDR3 runs to 14 residues. The ends were cut back, 3 bases at V and 4 bases at J, with 10 bases in the middle. For the CDR3, the DNA is TGTGCCAGTAGTATGGACCCGGGGTACAATGAGCAGTTCTTC. Translating gives CASSMDPGYNEQFF.

The chain carries TRBV27 and TRBJ2-3; D gene unclear. From germline, CDR1 is MNHEY and CDR2 SMNVEV (reference sequence). The CDR3 runs 15 residues. V lost 6 bases and J lost 1, with 14 bases in between. The DNA for the CDR3 is TGTGCCAGCAGCTTTGGCACTACCGGCACAGATACGCAGTATTTT. Its translation is CASSFGTTGTDTQYF.

In DNA form, the CDR3 reads TGTGCCAGCTCGGCCACAGGGGAACGCGAGCAGTTCTTC. Its translation: CASSATGEREQFF. The chain has TRBV18 and TRBJ2-1; 7 bases are a match to TRBD1. V lost 6 bases, J lost 10 bases, and 9 bases stayed unmatched. The germline gives CDR1 KGHSH, CDR2 LQKENI. This CDR3 comprises 13 residues. The complete variable domain, with remaining parts taken from reference TRBV18 and TRBJ2-1, reads NAGVMQNPRHLVRRRGQEARLRCSPMKGHSHVYWYRQLPEEGLKFMVYLQKENIIDESGMPKERFSAEFPKEGPSILRIQQVVRGDSAAYFCASSATGEREQFFGPGTRLTVL.

This clone was detected only a few times. This chain connects TRBV4-2 to TRBJ2-5, with 12 positions matching TRBD2. CDR3 size: 15 residues. Germline V gives CDR1 LGHNA, CDR2 YNFKEQ. The junction had 6 bases not matched to a gene; V was cut back by 5 bases and J by 5 bases. The CDR3 region is CASSSELAGGETQYF. In DNA, the CDR3 is TGTGCCAGCAGCTCCGAGCTAGCGGGAGGGGAGACCCAGTACTTC.

The chain uses TRBV4-2 and TRBJ1-1; 8 bases map to TRBD1. Unmatched junction bases numbered 16, after V lost 6 bases and J lost 10 bases. Germline CDR1 and CDR2: LGHNA and YNFKEQ. This CDR3 is 15 amino acids long. CDR3: CASSRDRGVSMGAFF. In DNA, the CDR3 is TGTGCCAGCAGTCGAGACAGGGGAGTTTCCATGGGAGCTTTCTTT.

A remark on this clone: Other DNA sequences within the sample encode an identical CDR3. V usage is TRBV6-4 and J usage is TRBJ1-1; 7 bases map to TRBD1. Germline CDR1 is MRHNA and CDR2 is SNTAGT. V was pared by 5 bases and J by 1 base, with 1 base of the junction left unmatched. CDR3 length equals 13 residues. CDR3 nucleotides: TGTGCCAGCAGTCCAGGGGGGAACACTGAAGCTTTCTTT. This translates into CASSPGGNTEAFF.

This clone was recorded once. This chain uses TRBV27 with TRBJ2-2, with TRBD1 identical over 9 bases. CDR3 length: 16 residues. V trimming: 4 bases; J trimming: 3 bases; junction bases outside the gene matches: 6. Germline loops: CDR1 MNHEY, CDR2 SMNVEV (reference sequence). The CDR3 loop reads CASSYDGTGYTGELFF. CDR3 nucleotide sequence: TGTGCCAGCAGTTACGACGGGACAGGGTACACCGGGGAGCTGTTTTTT.

In nucleotides, the CDR3 is TGTGCCAGCAGCGTAGTTTGCACAGGCAGGAGCAATCAGCCCCAGCATTTT. It translates to CASSVVCTGRSNQPQHF. The chain couples TRBV9 to TRBJ1-5, with D tentatively TRBD1 (5 bases). The CDR3 is 17 amino acids. V was trimmed by 0 bases and J by 1 base, leaving 14 bases between them. Germline values: CDR1 SGDLS, CDR2 YYNGEE.

J is TRBJ1-4 and V is TRBV30; possible D gene TRBD1, 5 bases. CDR1 is GTSNPN, CDR2 SVGIG, per germline (reference sequence). The CDR3 has 16 amino acids. V lost 0 bases and J lost 2, with 13 bases in between. The CDR3 reads CAWSVFGASTNEKLFF. The CDR3 bases are TGTGCCTGGAGTGTATTTGGGGCATCGACTAATGAAAAACTGTTTTTT.

The chain recombines TRBV7-9 with TRBJ2-2; 10 nucleotides agree with TRBD1. CDR1 SEHNR and CDR2 FQNEAQ come from the germline V gene (reference sequence). The CDR3 runs to 17 residues. The trim removed 4 bases at V and 2 bases at J, leaving 7 bases unmatched. The CDR3 loop is CASSSGTGVINTGELFF. The CDR3 bases are TGTGCCAGCAGCTCCGGGACAGGGGTAATAAACACCGGGGAGCTGTTTTTT.

The chain couples TRBV7-6 to TRBJ2-1; 10 nucleotides agree with TRBD2. CDR3 length: 15 residues. The germline gives CDR1 SGHVS, CDR2 FNYEAQ. J gave up 8 bases and V 3 bases, and 7 bases lay outside the gene matches. CDR3: CASSLGSGRKDEQFF. The CDR3 region has the DNA TGTGCCAGCAGCTTGGGTAGCGGGAGGAAGGATGAGCAGTTCTTC.

This clone was detected only once. The V and J genes are TRBV10-2 and TRBJ1-5; D perhaps matches TRBD1 (5 bases). The germline V gene encodes CDR1 WSHSY and CDR2 SAAADI. The CDR3 has 13 amino acids. V lost 6 bases to trimming and J lost 2 bases, with 8 bases between them. In nucleotides, the CDR3 is TGCGCCAGCAGAGGCAGGGGCAATCAGCCCCAGCATTTT. Translating it yields CASRGRGNQPQHF.

This chain uses TRBV7-2 with TRBJ2-1, with TRBD2 matching over 8 bases. The CDR3 consists of 15 residues. Germline V CDR1 and CDR2: SGHTA, FQGNSA. V dropped 5 bases and J dropped 2; count of bases not matched to a gene: 5. CDR3 protein: CASSPGAGAYNEQFF. The CDR3 DNA sequence: TGTGCCAGCAGCCCCGGAGCGGGGGCCTACAATGAGCAGTTCTTC.

This clone appeared a few times. The V call is TRBV4-3, the J call TRBJ1-2; 8 bases match TRBD1. Germline CDR1 reads LGHNA; CDR2 reads YSLEER. V gave up 0 bases and J gave up 6 bases; unmatched junction bases: 9. The length of the CDR3 is 16 residues. The CDR3 region has the DNA TGCGCCAGCAGCCAAGATTACTCAGGGGGCAGAGATGGCTACACCTTC. Protein product: CASSQDYSGGRDGYTF.

The CDR3 is CASSPQASGLTDTQYF. As DNA, the CDR3 is TGTGCCAGCAGCCCCCAGGCGTCAGGGCTTACAGATACGCAGTATTTT. The chain recombines TRBV7-2 with TRBJ2-3; the D gene is possibly TRBD1 (5 bases). The V gene lost 5 bases and the J gene lost 3 bases, with 18 bases spanning the gap. The CDR3 length is 16 residues. Germline CDR1 SGHTA, CDR2 FQGNSA. Filled out from reference TRBV7-2 and TRBJ2-3, the complete variable domain reads GAGVSQSPSNKVTEKGKDVELRCDPISGHTALYWYRQSLGQGLEFLIYFQGNSAPDKSGLPSDRFSAERTGGSVSTLTIQRTQQEDSAVYLCASSPQASGLTDTQYFGPGTRLTVL.

This clone was observed a handful of times. The chain combines TRBV4-1 with TRBJ2-3, with TRBD2 matching 10 bases. The germline V gene has CDR1 MGHRA and CDR2 YSYEKL. V lost 0 bases, J lost 4 bases, and 13 bases stayed unmatched. The CDR3 has 19 residues. CDR3 region: CASSQERNPAGGSADTQYF. The CDR3 DNA sequence: TGCGCCAGCAGCCAAGAACGCAACCCAGCGGGAGGGTCCGCAGATACGCAGTATTTT.